This T cell receptor (beta chain) was identified during a study of CD8 T cells in Susac syndrome. The authors reverse transcribed about 0.5 to 1 ug RNA with random hexamers. Amplification of TCR beta CDR3 used immunoSEQ multiplex PCR across 54 Vbeta and 13 Jbeta. TCRdb independently ran MiXCR on the immunoSEQ multiplex PCR reads; one entry per CDR3 protein. This table has nearly 200,000 distinct CDR3 sequences, nearly 95% appearing once. TCR beta sequencing covered blood CD8+ and CD4+ T cells. Included as multiple sclerosis controls were treatment-naive patients who had stable or active relapsing-remitting disease. TEMRA cells were enriched by FACS, while CD8+ and CD4+ T cells were obtained through a negative isolation that was performed magnetically. The receptor was derived from a human donor with multiple sclerosis. Sequences were obtained from CD4+ T cells from PBMCs.

Here the CDR3 reads CASSIRERSYEQYF. CDR3 sequence (DNA): TGTGCCAGCTCGATCCGGGAACGCTCCTACGAGCAGTACTTC. The gene calls are TRBV18 and TRBJ2-7, with D possibly being TRBD2 (5 bases). The length of the CDR3 is 14 residues. Germline assignment: CDR1 KGHSH and CDR2 LQKENI. V lost 6 bases, J lost 0 bases, and 12 bases lay in between.